The rows below give T cell receptor beta chains drawn from one sample of a study of blood T cells in healthy people across ages. Using its own MiXCR run on the 5' RACE reads, TCRdb lists one record per CDR3 protein. The sample has approximately 850,000 distinct CDR3 sequences, 40% to 50% seen once. Sequencing input: blood. Receptors originate from a man aged 55 to 70 in good health. The conserved cysteine and the conserved F or W are not part of the CDR3 here.

V: TRBV4-1
J: TRBJ2-7
CDR3: ASSRPGQVSYEQY

V: TRBV3-1
J: TRBJ2-3
CDR3: ASSHAMSSDTQY

V: TRBV3-1
J: TRBJ2-2
CDR3: ASSQGSPSGGKNTGELF

V: TRBV27
J: TRBJ1-2
CDR3: ASSLFGGSSRGYT

V: TRBV15
J: TRBJ2-1
CDR3: ATSGDRLAGGYNEQF

V: TRBV18
J: TRBJ1-2
CDR3: ASSPDREGGCT

V: TRBV4-3
J: TRBJ2-1
CDR3: ASSQGTGRNEQF

V: TRBV11-2
J: TRBJ2-1
CDR3: ASSPLDRGVGNEQF

V: TRBV25-1
J: TRBJ2-7
CDR3: ASSEFRTGTYEQY

V: TRBV20-1
J: TRBJ2-7
CDR3: SASRGAGGDYEQY

V: TRBV4-3
J: TRBJ1-4
CDR3: ASSPQGGATNEKLF

V: TRBV5-1
J: TRBJ2-3
CDR3: ASSLGQRTDTQY

V: TRBV19
J: TRBJ2-1
CDR3: ASSIGQGDEQF

V: TRBV20-1
J: TRBJ2-7
CDR3: SARDRRTGAYEQY

V: TRBV20-1
J: TRBJ2-5
CDR3: SARDYGLAGVGETQY

V: TRBV2
J: TRBJ2-1
CDR3: ASSELSGGFNEQF

V: TRBV2
J: TRBJ1-4
CDR3: ASRTEDEKLF

V: TRBV20-1
J: TRBJ2-5
CDR3: SARGLAGGETQY

V: TRBV5-1
J: TRBJ2-5
CDR3: ASSSRTSGGETQY

V: TRBV7-2
J: TRBJ2-7
CDR3: ASSLVSGTQTYEQY

V: TRBV29-1
J: TRBJ1-1
CDR3: SVSRDRNTEAF

V: TRBV2
J: -
CDR3: ASSRDRRNIQY

V: TRBV6-5
J: TRBJ1-2
CDR3: ASSYASAGNGYT

V: TRBV27
J: TRBJ1-6
CDR3: ASSLIPRVPPLH

V: TRBV7-6
J: TRBJ1-1
CDR3: ASSPGLGTEAF

V: TRBV2
J: TRBJ2-4
CDR3: ASRGTGRDIQY